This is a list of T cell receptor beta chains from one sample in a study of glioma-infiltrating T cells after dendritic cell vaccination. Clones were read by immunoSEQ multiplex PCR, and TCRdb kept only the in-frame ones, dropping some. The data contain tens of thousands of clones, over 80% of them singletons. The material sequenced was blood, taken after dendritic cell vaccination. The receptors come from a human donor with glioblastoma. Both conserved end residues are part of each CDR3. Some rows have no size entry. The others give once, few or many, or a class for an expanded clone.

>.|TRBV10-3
CAISRQGGETQYF
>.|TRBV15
CATSRDDLGLSLF
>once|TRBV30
CAWSVPDLRETQYF
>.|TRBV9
CASSVMPAGGRETQYF
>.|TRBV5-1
CASSSGQTNTEAFF
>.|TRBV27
CASSPRLLTGMGPTEAFF
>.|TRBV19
CASSIYTFNSPPHF
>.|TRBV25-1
CASSEFKLPSPLHF
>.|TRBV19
CASSRALGGSNYGYTF
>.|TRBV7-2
CASSLGPGQIATGELFF
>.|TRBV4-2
CASSQGEVDGYTF
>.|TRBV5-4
CASSKGGSYNEQFF
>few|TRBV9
CASSAGVGEGQSYEQYF
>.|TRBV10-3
CAISGSVEQYF
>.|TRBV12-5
CASGLRQGAKNIQYF
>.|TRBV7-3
CASSLEAYNEQFF
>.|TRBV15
CATSRDQAEDEQYF
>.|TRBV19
CASNPGQGAVIYGYTF
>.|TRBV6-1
CASRGGREAYEQYF
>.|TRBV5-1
CASSLAEGAEQYF
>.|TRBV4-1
CASSHGLAGNTGELFF
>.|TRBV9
CASSRGQGQAFF
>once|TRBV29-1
CSVAGGPGNTIYF
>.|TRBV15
CATSRAGGAVYEQYF
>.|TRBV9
CASSVDPSGPYNEQFF
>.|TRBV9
CASSGGVTTNEKLFF
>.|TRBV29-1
CSAMGQHSYEQYF
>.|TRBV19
CASSIERGLAEAFF
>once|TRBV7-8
CASSSRRDSFYGYTF
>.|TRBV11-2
CASSLRQGAISYEQYF
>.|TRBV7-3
CASSLNRGAGNEQFF
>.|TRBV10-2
CASSEVSGGTDTQYF
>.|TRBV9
CASSPGTENYGYTF
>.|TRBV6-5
CATRDIFEAFF
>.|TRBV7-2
CASSLAFRDTEAFF
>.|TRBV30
CAWSGDNNEKLFF
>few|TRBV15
CATSRDLDTTYTF
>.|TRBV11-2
CASSLVRGYTF
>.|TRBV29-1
CSVVGQGDEAFF
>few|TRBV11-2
CASSFRRVETGELFF
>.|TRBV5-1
CASSLSGGDYGYTF